The TCR beta chain described here comes from a study of technical replicates of blood from a handful of donors. Clones were read by immunoSEQ multiplex PCR, and TCRdb kept only the in-frame ones, dropping some. The table shows 60,000 to 90,000 clones, with roughly 92% occurring only once. Germline-derived CDR1 and CDR2 are SGHNT and YYREEE (reference sequence). The CDR3 sequence is 16 residues long. V shed 0 bases and J 3 bases; nucleotides not matched to a gene: 1. The sequence was collected from a human donor in good health. The sample comprised T cells isolated from PBMCs. The chain combines TRBV5-4 with TRBJ2-2, with 11 bases matching TRBD2. In DNA form, the CDR3 reads TGTGCCAGCAGCTTGGAACTAGCGGGAGACACCGGGGAGCTGTTTTTT. It translates to CASSLELAGDTGELFF.